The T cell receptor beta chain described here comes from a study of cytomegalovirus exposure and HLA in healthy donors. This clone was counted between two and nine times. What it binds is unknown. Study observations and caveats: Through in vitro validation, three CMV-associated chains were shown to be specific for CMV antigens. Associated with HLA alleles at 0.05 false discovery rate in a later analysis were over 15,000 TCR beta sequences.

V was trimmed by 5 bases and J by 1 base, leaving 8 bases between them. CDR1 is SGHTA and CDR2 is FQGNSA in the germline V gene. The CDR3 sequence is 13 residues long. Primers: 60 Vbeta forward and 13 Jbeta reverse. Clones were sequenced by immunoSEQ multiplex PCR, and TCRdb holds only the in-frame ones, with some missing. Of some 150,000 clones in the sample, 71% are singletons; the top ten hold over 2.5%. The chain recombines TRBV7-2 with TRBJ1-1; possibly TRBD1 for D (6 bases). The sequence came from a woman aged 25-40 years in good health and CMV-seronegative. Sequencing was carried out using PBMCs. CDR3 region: CASSIQGNTEAFF. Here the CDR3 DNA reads TGTGCCAGCAGCATACAGGGGAACACTGAAGCTTTCTTT.